This entry lists 16 T cell receptor beta chains sequenced from one sample in a study of T cells in Graves' hyperthyroidism and ophthalmopathy. Template material for amplifying TCR beta CDR3 regions consisted of RNA transcripts. HTBI primers drove first-round RT-PCR of the TCR CDR3. TCRdb re-derived calls from the multiplex PCR reads in MiXCR, one entry per CDR3 protein. This sample has under 400,000 distinct CDR3 sequences, with roughly 20% found just once. The sample taken for sequencing was blood. The receptors shown here come from a woman aged 40 to 50 with Graves' ophthalmopathy.

V and J are TRBV28 and TRBJ1-6; 7 bases match TRBD1. Trimming removed 7 bases from V and 0 bases from J; junction bases left unmatched: 3. There are 15 residues in the CDR3. Germline V gene data show CDR1 as MDHEN and CDR2 as SYDVKM. DNA for the CDR3: TGTGCCAGCACCGGGGACAGCTCCTATAATTCACCCCTCCACTTT. Its protein is CASTGDSSYNSPLHF.

This clonotype was counted ten times or more. This chain links TRBV20-1 with TRBJ1-2, with D hard to call. Germline CDR1 and CDR2: DFQATT and SNEGSKA (reference sequence). The V and J ends lost 1 base and 0 bases respectively, with 6 bases between them. This CDR3 contains 13 residues. For the CDR3, the DNA is TGCAGTGCTAGAGCGGGGTCTAACTATGGCTACACCTTC. This gives the protein CSARAGSNYGYTF.

The chain combines TRBV2 with TRBJ1-2; D possibly corresponds to TRBD1 (6 bases). Between the trimmed V and J ends, which lost 7 bases and 6 bases, there was a span of 18 bases. CDR3 length: 14 amino acids. Germline V gives CDR1 SNHLY, CDR2 FYNNEI. The CDR3 coding sequence is TGTGCCAGCACCGAGGGGGGGCGGTCAGATGGCTACACCTTC. Translated: CASTEGGRSDGYTF.

This clonotype appeared many times. V usage is TRBV7-9 and J usage is TRBJ1-2; D is unclear. V was cut by 2 bases and J by 5 bases, with 9 bases left in between. The CDR3 contains 13 residues. Germline CDR1 SEHNR, CDR2 FQNEAQ (reference sequence). DNA for the CDR3: TGTGCCAGCAGCTTAATTCTAGCTTATGGCTACACCTTC. This translates into CASSLILAYGYTF.

This clonotype was seen at least ten times. V gene TRBV10-3 combines with J gene TRBJ2-6; D remains unclear. Trimming cost V 4 bases and J 0 bases, with 4 bases left between them. The germline gives CDR1 ENHRY, CDR2 SYGVKD. CDR3 length equals 14 residues. The CDR3 sequence is CAISAFSGANVLTF. The CDR3 DNA reads TGTGCCATCAGTGCCTTCTCTGGGGCCAACGTCCTGACTTTC.

About this clonotype itself: One end of the junction varies from germline; a read error may be responsible. The V gene is TRBV6-1, the J gene TRBJ2-7; the D gene is possibly TRBD2 (6 bases). CDR3 size: 13 residues. The germline V gene has CDR1 MNHNS and CDR2 SASEGT. The CDR3 region has the DNA TGTGCCAGCAGTGTATGGAGGGGAGGCGAGCAGTGCTTC. Its translation: CASSVWRGGEQCF.

This clonotype was recorded many times. V and J are TRBV3-1 and TRBJ1-2; a weak D match, TRBD1 (5 bases). Germline CDR1 LGHDT, CDR2 YNNKEL (reference sequence). CDR3 size: 14 residues. Trimming stripped 5 bases from V and 8 bases from J, with 18 bases between. CDR3 region: CASSSTGTRAGYTF. The DNA for the CDR3 is TGTGCCAGCAGCTCGACCGGGACCCGCGCCGGCTACACCTTC.

The chain joins TRBV11-1 to TRBJ2-7; D not certain. Between the trimmed V and J ends, which lost 3 bases and 7 bases, there was a span of 16 bases. This CDR3 region has 14 residues. Germline lookup yields CDR1 SGHAT and CDR2 FQDESV (reference sequence). CDR3 protein: CASSLGPERGEQYF. CDR3 in DNA: TGTGCCAGCAGCTTGGGTCCGGAGCGTGGGGAGCAGTACTTC.

This clonotype appeared many times. The chain is built from TRBV15 and TRBJ1-5, with 7 positions matching TRBD1. The CDR3 runs to 14 residues. Per the germline V gene, CDR1 is LNHNV and CDR2 is YYDKDF (reference sequence). Unmatched junction bases numbered 2, after V lost 0 bases and J lost 6 bases. The CDR3 region is CATSRDRGVQPQHF. CDR3 nucleotides: TGTGCCACCAGCAGAGACAGGGGGGTTCAGCCCCAGCATTTT.

This clonotype was detected many times. This chain uses TRBV10-3 with TRBJ2-7, with 9 bases fitting TRBD1. Trimming removed 7 bases from V and 6 bases from J; junction bases left unmatched: 10. From germline, CDR1 is ENHRY and CDR2 SYGVKD. This CDR3 has 14 amino acids. The CDR3 DNA reads as TGTGCCATCACCTCGGGACAGGGTGGAGTCGAGCAGTACTTC. Encoded protein: CAITSGQGGVEQYF.

As concerns this clonotype: Compared with germline, one end of the junction differs, possibly owing to a read error. The chain joins TRBV28 to TRBJ2-2; possibly TRBD2 for D (5 bases). Germline V gene sequence: CDR1 MDHEN, CDR2 SYDVKM. The CDR3 is 15 residues long. This CDR3 reads CASSLSGRSTGELFF. CDR3 nucleotide sequence: TGTGCCAGCAGCTTATCGGGGAGAAGTACCGGGGAGCTGTTTTTT.

There are many counts of this clonotype. The CDR3 is CASSEYSGGLKNTEAFF. The CDR3 bases are TGTGCCAGCAGTGAATATAGCGGGGGGCTGAAGAACACTGAAGCTTTCTTT. The chain is built from TRBV25-1 and TRBJ1-1; weak D call: TRBD1 (6 bases). V dropped 0 bases and J dropped 1 base, with 15 bases sitting between them. The CDR3 covers 17 residues. From germline, CDR1 is MGHDK and CDR2 SYGVNS. Full variable domain (outside the CDR3, taken from reference TRBV25-1 and TRBJ1-1): EADIYQTPRYLVIGTGKKITLECSQTMGHDKMYWYQQDPGMELHLIHYSYGVNSTEKGDLSSESTVSRIRTEHFPLTLESARPSHTSQYLCASSEYSGGLKNTEAFFGQGTRLTVV.

This sequence joins TRBV12-3 or TRBV12-4 and TRBJ2-7, with 7 bases identical to TRBD1. This CDR3 region has 15 residues. The trim removed 1 base at V and 6 bases at J, leaving 9 bases unmatched. The CDR3 DNA sequence: TGTGCCAGCAGTTTAGGGGACACCGACAGGGCCGAGCAGTACTTC. As protein: CASSLGDTDRAEQYF.

This chain joins TRBV11-2 and TRBJ2-5; 7 nucleotides align to TRBD2. The length of the CDR3 is 16 residues. Trimming took 2 bases from V and 0 from J; bases not matched to a gene: 6. The germline V gene has CDR1 SGHAT and CDR2 FQNNGV. The CDR3 sequence is CASSLNLAANQETQYF. CDR3 sequence (DNA): TGTGCCAGCAGCTTAAACCTAGCGGCAAACCAAGAGACCCAGTACTTC. Variable domain in full (rest from reference TRBV11-2 and TRBJ2-5): EAGVAQSPRYKIIEKRQSVAFWCNPISGHATLYWYQQILGQGPKLLIQFQNNGVVDDSQLPKDRFSAERLKGVDSTLKIQPAKLEDSAVYLCASSLNLAANQETQYFGPGTRLLVL.

This clonotype came up many times. This chain joins TRBV20-1 and TRBJ1-5, with 10 bases aligning to TRBD1. The germline V gene encodes CDR1 DFQATT and CDR2 SNEGSKA (reference sequence). V dropped 6 bases and J dropped 7; count of bases not matched to a gene: 15. CDR3 length: 16 residues. CDR3 residues: CSAPSGTGAYRQPQHF. The CDR3 DNA sequence: TGCAGTGCCCCATCCGGGACAGGGGCCTACCGGCAGCCCCAGCATTTT.

This clonotype has a count of ten or more. The chain recombines TRBV5-1 with TRBJ2-7; no definite D call. CDR1 SGHRS and CDR2 YFSETQ come from the germline V gene. This CDR3 has 15 amino acids. Trimming took 2 bases from V and 3 from J, leaving 15 bases between them. This CDR3 is CASSFSESSGYEQYF. The DNA for the CDR3 is TGCGCCAGCAGCTTCTCCGAGTCCTCGGGCTACGAGCAGTACTTC.